These T cell receptor beta chains were read from a single sample in a study of blood T cell repertoires in COVID-19. Only in-frame clones appear in the TCRdb table, and some are missing; sequencing was by immunoSEQ multiplex PCR. Of 220,000 or so clones listed, roughly 85% are singletons. Material: peripheral blood. Source of these receptors: a woman at least 80 years old with acute or convalescent COVID-19. The CDR3 runs from the conserved cysteine through the conserved F or W. The D gene is left open where the match is weak. Part of the rows lack a size; the others show once, few, many or a class for expanded clones.

>TRBV4-1|TRBJ1-6|.|.|17
TGCGCCAGCAGCCAAGATCCGGGGAGCTCCTATAATTCACCCCTCCACTTT
CASSQDPGSSYNSPLHF
>TRBV19|TRBJ2-1|.|.|17
TGTGCCAGTAGTATTGCCCTCACAGGACACCGGACAAATGAGCAGTTCTTC
CASSIALTGHRTNEQFF
>TRBV11-3|TRBJ2-2|.|TRBD1|17
TGTGCCAGCAGCCAAGTACGGCAGGGGGCGGATACCGGGGAGCTGTTTTTT
CASSQVRQGADTGELFF
>TRBV5-6|TRBJ1-1|.|TRBD1|16
TGTGCCAGCAGCTCCGGGACAGGGGCGGGGAACACTGAAGCTTTCTTT
CASSSGTGAGNTEAFF
>TRBV2|TRBJ1-4|.|.|16
TGTGCCAGCAAAGGAGTTAGGGGCGCAACTAATGAAAAACTGTTTTTT
CASKGVRGATNEKLFF
>TRBV28|TRBJ2-3|.|.|15
TGTGCCAGCAGTTTAAGGGGCGGTCAAACAGATACGCAGTATTTT
CASSLRGGQTDTQYF
>TRBV3-1/TRBV3-2|TRBJ1-1|.|TRBD1|14
TGTGCCAGCAGCCAAACAGGGGGGAACACTGAAGCTTTCTTT
CASSQTGGNTEAFF
>TRBV27|TRBJ2-1|.|TRBD2|15
TGTGCCAGCAGTACTAGCGGGGGAACTGGGAATGAGCAGTTCTTC
CASSTSGGTGNEQFF
>TRBV19|TRBJ2-1|many|TRBD1|15
TGTGCCAGTAGTATTGTAGGGGGCCCCTACAATGAGCAGTTCTTC
CASSIVGGPYNEQFF
>TRBV19|TRBJ1-5|few|.|13
TGTGCCAGTAGTATGGGGGCTGCTCAGCCCCAGCATTTT
CASSMGAAQPQHF
>TRBV9|TRBJ2-2|.|.|14
TGTGCCAGCAGCGTAGCAGGGGTTCCGGGGGAGCTGTTTTTT
CASSVAGVPGELFF
>TRBV28|TRBJ1-3|.|.|14
TGTGCCAGCAGTTTTTCGGGGATAAGAGACACCATATATTTT
CASSFSGIRDTIYF
>TRBV9|TRBJ2-5|few|.|15
TGTGCCAGCAGCGTAGATCTGGGGGCGCAAGAGACCCAGTACTTC
CASSVDLGAQETQYF
>TRBV9|TRBJ1-2|.|TRBD1|15
TGTGCCAGCAGCCACCGGGACAGGTCGGTCTATGGCTACACCTTC
CASSHRDRSVYGYTF
>TRBV7-8|TRBJ1-3|.|.|16
TGTGCCAGCAGCTCAATGAACCAGGGAACTGGAAACACCATATATTTT
CASSSMNQGTGNTIYF
>TRBV6-6|TRBJ2-5|.|TRBD2|20
TGTGCCAGCAGCCGGCGCCCCGGGACTAGCGGGGCGTCAACCCAAGAGACCCAGTACTTC
CASSRRPGTSGASTQETQYF
>TRBV6-5|TRBJ2-5|.|.|15
TGTGCCAGCAGTCCTCCCCGGGGGGCCGAAGAGACCCAGTACTTC
CASSPPRGAEETQYF
>TRBV7-8|TRBJ1-2|once|.|16
TGTGCCAGCAGCTTAGTAGTGGGCGTTGGTAACTATGGCTACACCTTC
CASSLVVGVGNYGYTF
>TRBV15|TRBJ2-1|.|TRBD2|19
TGTGCCACCAGCAGAGAAAAGGTTGGGGTAGCGGGGGCCCTTAATGAGCAGTTCTTC
CATSREKVGVAGALNEQFF
>TRBV7-2|TRBJ2-7|.|.|15
TGTGCCAGCAGCCCAGGGTTGGACACCCTCTACGAGCAGTACTTC
CASSPGLDTLYEQYF
>TRBV3-1/TRBV3-2|TRBJ1-2|few|TRBD1|15
TGTGCCAGCAGCCGGGACAGGGAGGTCTACTATGGCTACACCTTC
CASSRDREVYYGYTF
>TRBV11-2|TRBJ1-5|.|.|18
TGTGCCAGCAGCTTAAGGCAGGGAACGGGTGGTAGCAATCAGCCCCAGCATTTT
CASSLRQGTGGSNQPQHF